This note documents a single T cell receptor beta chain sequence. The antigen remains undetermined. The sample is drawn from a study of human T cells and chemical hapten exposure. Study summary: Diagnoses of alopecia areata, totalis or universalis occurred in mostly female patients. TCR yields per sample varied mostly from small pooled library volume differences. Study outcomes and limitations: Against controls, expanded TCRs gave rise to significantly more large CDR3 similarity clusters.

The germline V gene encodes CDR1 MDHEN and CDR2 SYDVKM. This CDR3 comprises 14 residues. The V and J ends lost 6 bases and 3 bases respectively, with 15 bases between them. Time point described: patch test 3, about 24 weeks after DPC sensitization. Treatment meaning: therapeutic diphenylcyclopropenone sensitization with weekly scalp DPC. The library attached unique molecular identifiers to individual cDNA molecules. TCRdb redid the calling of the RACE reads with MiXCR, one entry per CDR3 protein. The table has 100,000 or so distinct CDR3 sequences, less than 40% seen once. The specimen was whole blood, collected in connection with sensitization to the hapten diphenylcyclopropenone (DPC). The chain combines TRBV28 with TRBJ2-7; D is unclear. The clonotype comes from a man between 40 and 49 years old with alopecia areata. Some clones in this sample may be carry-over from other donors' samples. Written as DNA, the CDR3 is TGTGCCAGCAGATCACCCGATCCCCGCTACGAGCAGTACTTC. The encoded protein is CASRSPDPRYEQYF.